The T cell receptor beta chain under discussion was sequenced for a study of blood T cells in healthy people across ages (dated by TCRdb to between 2014 and 2016). Notes on the research overall: Template switching captured roughly one uniquely barcoded TCR beta cDNA molecule per two T cells in model experiments. Using deep sequencing normalized with unique cDNA molecular identifiers, the study measured how TCR beta repertoire diversity changes with age. The donors were split into four age groups: young (average around 16 years), middle-aged (about 40), aged (roughly 68) and long-lived (under 90). To avoid experimental bias, donors of different ages were spread randomly across the sequencing lanes. Using the same blood draw, the study looked at two additional independent replicas of 1 million unique cDNA reads for two donors, one aged 18 to 29 and the other aged 80 or older.

Donors were 39 systemically healthy Caucasian individuals from Russia aged about 6 to 100 years. Around 10 milliliters of peripheral blood were drawn from each donor into EDTA-treated Vacutainer tubes. Ficoll-Paque density-gradient centrifugation was used to isolate PBMCs, with at least 6.5 million obtained per sample. Trizol reagent was used to extract total RNA from PBMCs, with at least 6 micrograms per sample. The percentages of naive CD45RAhigh/CD27high T cells were determined by flow cytometry on a PBMC aliquot from every donor. Remarks on this clonotype: There is no known antigen for this receptor. The record has no base qualities; no much larger clone is one base away.

In the germline V gene (reference sequence), CDR1 corresponds to SEHNR and CDR2 to FQNEAQ. V is pared back by 1 base and J by 2 bases, with 14 bases lying between the germline termini. Taken from cysteine to phenylalanine, the CDR3 has 16 residues. The only DNA kept is the CDR3, 48 bases in frame from the first base. Study-level results and caveats: Total diversity estimates from one million sequenced T cells were considered lower bounds and underestimates. Compared with the aged group, the long-lived group had more naive CD4+ T cells, fewer expanded clones and increased TCR diversity, suggesting age selection. Observed TCR beta diversity per million T cells fell roughly linearly with age, and a significant reduction was already apparent by age around 39. The percentage of naive T cells measured by flow cytometry correlated strongly with observed TCR beta diversity. Because donor CMV infection status was unknown, age-related changes in expanded clonotypes were potentially confounded. Conclusive comparison of naive and antigen-experienced compartments was prevented by the profiling of bulk unsorted PBMCs.

Libraries were made using 5' RACE. A second PCR of roughly 7 to 11 cycles was run with a J-beta primer mix and a sample-barcoded 5' primer. A template-switch 5' adaptor carrying 12 random nucleotides introduced a unique molecular identifier onto each TCR beta cDNA molecule. At least 2.5 million CDR3-containing paired-end reads were obtained from each sample. First-strand cDNA was synthesized from all RNA with the Mint cDNA synthesis kit, primed by a TRBC-specific oligonucleotide. Following uracil-DNA glycosylase treatment, a first 18-cycle PCR with universal primers M1SS and BC2_uni_R was performed on all cDNA. As for the original processing: Normalization of each sample was performed by random selection of 1 million high-quality reads, each carrying a distinct molecular identifier. Reads with shared molecular identifiers were discarded instead of being binned into consensus sequences. MiTCR, set to a Q25 quality threshold and the strictest error-elimination algorithm, was used for CDR3 identification, clonotype clustering and error correction. Lower-bound total TCR beta diversity was estimated with a nonparametric unseen species model using Euler transformation. TCRdb passed the public sequencing reads through fastp at Q25 and MiXCR, retaining productive beta sequences. Identical CDR3 protein sequences are pooled into one entry, listed with their most common genes and DNA. The authors' filters were not applied to this entry. Counted in this sample were approximately 1,700,000 distinct CDR3 sequences; 30% to 40% of them appeared once. Of the sample, under 25% falls within the top ten clones.

Input material: blood. The source of this sequence is a human donor in good health. The chain is encoded by TRBV7-9 joined to TRBJ1-1; confidence is insufficient to name the D gene. The CDR3 corresponds to CASSLGWAPRNTEAFF. Here is the DNA: TGTGCCAGCAGCTTAGGTTGGGCTCCAAGAAACACTGAAGCTTTCTTT.